This T cell receptor beta chain was identified during a study of blood T cell repertoires in COVID-19. Original data processing: Estimation of nucleated cell counts relied on the amplification of reference gene primers. Only in-frame clones appear in the TCRdb table, and some are missing; sequencing was by immunoSEQ multiplex PCR. The D gene and trimming were derived from the DNA, and the V and J assignments and clone size from that table. The table lists around 260,000 clones, 75% to 90% of them singletons, with roughly 10% in the top ten. V shed 4 bases and J shed 3 bases, with 15 bases lying between them. Germline assignment: CDR1 MNHEY and CDR2 SVGEGT. This CDR3 spans 16 amino acids.

This TCR was recovered from a woman in her 70s with COVID-19, enrolled during active disease. The sample comprised peripheral blood. The chain carries TRBV6-2 or TRBV6-3 and TRBJ2-2; maybe TRBD1 (6 bases). As DNA, the CDR3 is TGTGCCAGCAGTTCTTCCTTGGACAGTTACACCGGGGAGCTGTTTTTT. It encodes CASSSSLDSYTGELFF.